The rows below give T cell receptor beta chains drawn from one sample of a study of T cell responses to AZD1222 COVID-19 vaccine. Method: immunoSEQ multiplex PCR; TCRdb's copy keeps in-frame clones and lacks some. The top ten clones hold 1.6% of a sample with around 200,000 clones, 90% to 95% of them seen once. Sequencing used peripheral blood, obtained 28 days after the second AZD1222 dose. The receptors were sampled from an adult who received the AZD1222 COVID-19 vaccine. The CDR3 runs from the conserved cysteine through the conserved F or W. The order of the fields is J gene, D gene, clone size, V gene, CDR3 DNA, CDR3 protein. The D gene is left open where the match is weak. Clone size is not always given. Where it is, it says once, few, many or a class for expanded clones.

>TRBJ2-6|-|-|TRBV6-5
TGTGCCAGTGTTGAGGGGCTCGGGGCCAACGTCCTGACTTTC
CASVEGLGANVLTF
>TRBJ1-2|-|once|TRBV10-3
TGTGCCATCAGGGCACAGGGATCAACCTATGGCTACACCTTC
CAIRAQGSTYGYTF
>TRBJ2-2|-|-|TRBV28
TGTGCCAGCACTTGGGGATTTGCGAGGGGGGAGCTGTTTTTT
CASTWGFARGELFF
>TRBJ2-7|TRBD2|-|TRBV7-9
TGTGCCAGCAGCTTACTCAGCGGGAGAAGCGAGCAGTACTTC
CASSLLSGRSEQYF
>TRBJ1-3|-|-|TRBV2
TGTGCCAGCAGTGAAGGCCCTGGAAACACCATATATTTT
CASSEGPGNTIYF
>TRBJ1-4|-|-|TRBV18
TGTGCCAGCTCACAGGGGAGACAGGACCGCGTGTTTTTT
CASSQGRQDRVFF
>TRBJ2-1|-|-|TRBV7-9
TGTGCCAGCGTAAGGGGCGACAATGAGCAGTTCTTC
CASVRGDNEQFF
>TRBJ1-6|-|-|TRBV19
TGTGCCAGTAGTATGGGTTCCAGGTGGAATTCACCCCTCCACTTT
CASSMGSRWNSPLHF
>TRBJ2-2|TRBD1|-|TRBV7-9
TGTGCCAGCAGCGGACAGGGAAAGACCGGGGAGCTGTTTTTT
CASSGQGKTGELFF
>TRBJ1-2|-|-|TRBV6-5
TGTGCCAGCAGATCCCCGGCGGGATCTAACTATGGCTACACCTTC
CASRSPAGSNYGYTF
>TRBJ1-5|TRBD1|-|TRBV18
TGTGCCAGCTCACCACACAGGGGATCGGATCAGCCCCAGCATTTT
CASSPHRGSDQPQHF
>TRBJ1-4|-|-|TRBV7-8
TGTGCCAGCAGCCGCCAACAGGGACTGGGTGAAAAACTGTTTTTT
CASSRQQGLGEKLFF
>TRBJ1-1|TRBD1|-|TRBV29-1
TGCAGCGTTGACCAGACAGGGGGGAATGAAGCTTTCTTT
CSVDQTGGNEAFF
>TRBJ2-7|TRBD1|-|TRBV28
TGTGCCAGCAGCGACAGGGATCCCTACGAGCAGTACTTC
CASSDRDPYEQYF
>TRBJ1-4|TRBD1|-|TRBV7-8
TGTGCCAGCAGCTCCTTACCGGGACAGTTAGGCGAAAAACTGTTTTTT
CASSSLPGQLGEKLFF
>TRBJ2-2|-|-|TRBV11-2
TGTGCCAGCAGTTATACGAACACCGGGGAGCTGTTTTTT
CASSYTNTGELFF
>TRBJ2-2|-|-|TRBV18
TGTGCCAGCTCACTTAACCGGGAAAACACCGGGGAGCTGTTTTTT
CASSLNRENTGELFF
>TRBJ1-1|-|-|TRBV18
TGTGCCAGCTCACCAGGACAATACAGCGAGAACACTGAAGCTTTCTTT
CASSPGQYSENTEAFF
>TRBJ2-7|-|-|TRBV30
TGTGCCTGGAGTGCCCATGGGGGGCTCGACGAGCAGTACTTC
CAWSAHGGLDEQYF
>TRBJ1-2|TRBD1|-|TRBV9
TGTGCCAGCAGCGCACTAGGGGGCTCGGGACAGGGTAGGAACTATGGCTACACCTTC
CASSALGGSGQGRNYGYTF
>TRBJ2-3|TRBD2|-|TRBV18
TGTGCCAGCTCAACCTTGGGACTAGCGGGAACGTCTAGCACAGATACGCAGTATTTT
CASSTLGLAGTSSTDTQYF
>TRBJ2-3|TRBD2|-|TRBV7-2
TGTGCCAGCAGCACCCAACGACTAGCGGGCACAGATACGCAGTATTTT
CASSTQRLAGTDTQYF
>TRBJ1-4|-|-|TRBV5-6
TGTGCCAGCAGCTTGTTGGGAGTAGGTGAAAAACTGTTTTTT
CASSLLGVGEKLFF
>TRBJ2-7|-|-|TRBV7-8
TGTGCCAGCAGAGGGGGGCTCTCCTACGAGCAGTACTTC
CASRGGLSYEQYF
>TRBJ1-1|-|-|TRBV28
TGTGCCAGCAGCCACCGACGGTTGCCTGAAGCTTTCTTT
CASSHRRLPEAFF
>TRBJ2-1|-|-|TRBV6-1
TGTGCCAGCAGTGAACCTGGACCCACCAATGAGCAGTTCTTC
CASSEPGPTNEQFF
>TRBJ2-7|-|-|TRBV6-2/TRBV6-3
TGTGCCAGCAGTTTTACGGCCCAATTCTCCTACGAGCAGTACTTC
CASSFTAQFSYEQYF
>TRBJ1-2|-|-|TRBV5-1
TGCGCCAGCAGCTTGGGACAGCCCAACTATGGCTACACCTTC
CASSLGQPNYGYTF
>TRBJ2-1|TRBD2|-|TRBV5-1
TGCGCCAGCAGCTCGAGCGGGGGGTCCGCGGAGCGCAATGAGCAGTTCTTC
CASSSSGGSAERNEQFF
>TRBJ2-5|TRBD2|once|TRBV7-3
TGTGCCAGCAGCCACGGTGATGCGCCGGGGGGGACCCAGTACTTC
CASSHGDAPGGTQYF
>TRBJ2-5|-|-|TRBV5-6
TGTGCCAGCAGCCGTGAACTGCGGGGGCAGAAGACCCAGTACTTC
CASSRELRGQKTQYF
>TRBJ1-2|TRBD1|-|TRBV5-4
TGTGCCAGCAGCCCTGGACAGGGAAGGGGCTACACCTTC
CASSPGQGRGYTF
>TRBJ1-4|TRBD1|many|TRBV4-1
TGCGCCAGCAGCCAAGTTGGGACAGGTGCAACTAATGAAAAACTGTTTTTT
CASSQVGTGATNEKLFF
>TRBJ1-2|TRBD1|-|TRBV5-1
TGCGCCAGCATTTGGGACCCGGGGGACAGCTATGGCTACACCTTC
CASIWDPGDSYGYTF
>TRBJ1-3|-|-|TRBV27
TGTGCCAGCAGAACTACCTATTCGACGGGCCTCTCTGGAAACACCATATATTTT
CASRTTYSTGLSGNTIYF
>TRBJ2-1|-|-|TRBV7-9
TGTGCCAGCAGCATGGCGCCTTACTCCTACAATGAGCAGTTCTTC
CASSMAPYSYNEQFF
>TRBJ1-1|-|-|TRBV6-1
TGTGCCAGCAGTGACAGTAACCCGAACACTGAAGCTTTCTTT
CASSDSNPNTEAFF
>TRBJ2-1|-|-|TRBV7-3
TGTGCCAGCAGCCGCGAACCGGGAGCAGTCAATGAGCAGTTCTTC
CASSREPGAVNEQFF
>TRBJ2-1|TRBD1|-|TRBV10-1
TGCGCCAGCAGCTTAGGACAGGGGGGGACCTACAATGAGCAGTTCTTC
CASSLGQGGTYNEQFF
>TRBJ2-3|TRBD2|-|TRBV19
TGTGCCAGTAGTATACCAGGTCGGCGGGGGGAAAGCACAGATACGCAGTATTTT
CASSIPGRRGESTDTQYF
>TRBJ1-1|-|-|TRBV4-1
TGCGCCAGCAGCCAAGAATTCGCGAGGAACACTGAAGCTTTCTTT
CASSQEFARNTEAFF
>TRBJ1-1|TRBD1|-|TRBV19
TGTGCCTCCAATTACGGGGCAGGGGGCACTGAAGCTTTCTTT
CASNYGAGGTEAFF
>TRBJ2-2|-|-|TRBV5-1
TGCGCCAGCAGCTTGCGGCAGGGGTCAGCCGGGGAGCTGTTTTTT
CASSLRQGSAGELFF